The 31 T cell receptor beta chains below were found in one sample sequenced in a study of blood T cell repertoires in COVID-19. TCRdb's table, derived via immunoSEQ multiplex PCR, lists solely in-frame clones and lacks some. The sample shows approximately 50,000 clones, around 80% of them seen only once. The sequenced sample was peripheral blood. These receptors came from a man in his sixties or seventies with acute or convalescent COVID-19.

V gene TRBV7-2 combines with J gene TRBJ1-5; weak D call: TRBD1 (6 bases). Germline assignment: CDR1 SGHTA and CDR2 FQGNSA. The CDR3 contains 15 residues. V lost 1 base and J 5 bases, leaving 12 bases between the germline ends. The CDR3 region has the DNA TGTGCCAGCAGCTTAGTTGGACAGTTGGATCAGCCCCAGCATTTT. Protein sequence: CASSLVGQLDQPQHF.

This clone was seen only once. This rearrangement joins TRBV19 to TRBJ1-1; 9 positions match TRBD1. Germline V gene lookup returns CDR1 LNHDA and CDR2 SQIVND (reference sequence). V trimming: 9 bases; J trimming: 1 base; junction bases outside the gene matches: 21. The CDR3 is 19 residues long. The CDR3 coding sequence is TGTGCCAGCTATTCAAGTCAAGGGACAGGGCGGACCAAGAACACTGAAGCTTTCTTT. Translation: CASYSSQGTGRTKNTEAFF. Looking up the rest from reference TRBV19 and TRBJ1-1 gives the full variable domain: DGGITQSPKYLFRKEGQNVTLSCEQNLNHDAMYWYRQDPGQGLRLIYYSQIVNDFQKGDIAEGYSVSREKKESFPLTVTSAQKNPTAFYLCASYSSQGTGRTKNTEAFFGQGTRLTVV.

The chain combines TRBV27 with TRBJ2-1; 15 positions agree with TRBD2. Trimming at V came to 5 bases and at J to 4 bases, leaving 6 bases not matched to a gene. The germline V gene encodes CDR1 MNHEY and CDR2 SMNVEV (reference sequence). There are 17 residues in the CDR3. The CDR3 is CASSTRTSGRAYNEQFF. DNA of the CDR3: TGTGCCAGCAGTACCCGGACTAGCGGGAGGGCTTACAATGAGCAGTTCTTC.

In its sample, this clone was seen a few times. A junction end diverges from the germline sequence, so it may reflect a read error. The rearrangement uses TRBV30 and TRBJ1-1; TRBD1 aligns across 7 bases. This CDR3 has 14 residues. Germline CDR1 is GTSNPN and CDR2 is SVGIG (reference sequence). The CDR3 protein is CAWSRTGVHTETFF. For the CDR3, the DNA is TGTGCCTGGAGCAGGACAGGCGTCCACACTGAAACTTTCTTT.

The chain carries TRBV6-2 or TRBV6-3 and TRBJ2-7; TRBD2 matches at 12 bases. CDR3 length: 17 residues. In germline, CDR1 is MNHEY, CDR2 SVGEGT. V lost 0 bases and J lost 3; bases outside the gene matches: 6. The CDR3 is CASSYSSTSGSIYEQYF. DNA of the CDR3: TGTGCCAGCAGTTACTCTTCGACTAGCGGGAGTATCTACGAGCAGTACTTC.

The chain uses TRBV7-6 and TRBJ2-7; 8 nucleotides agree with TRBD1. V shed 5 bases, J shed 3 bases, and the junction held 9 bases outside the gene matches. CDR1 SGHVS and CDR2 FNYEAQ come from the germline V gene. The CDR3 contains 15 residues. The CDR3 nucleotides read TGTGCCAGCAGCCTAGGGGGACAGGCTAACTACGAGCAGTACTTC. Translating gives CASSLGGQANYEQYF.

CDR3 protein: CASSPMTGLNTEAFF. Written as DNA, the CDR3 is TGTGCCAGCAGCCCCATGACAGGACTGAACACTGAAGCTTTCTTT. V and J are TRBV7-6 and TRBJ1-1; D may be TRBD1 (6 bases). The CDR3 contains 15 residues. The V and J ends lost 5 bases and 0 bases respectively, with 13 bases between them. CDR1 and CDR2 from the germline V gene are SGHVS and FNYEAQ. The full variable domain, completed using reference TRBV7-6 and TRBJ1-1, is GAGVSQSPRYKVTKRGQDVALRCDPISGHVSLYWYRQALGQGPEFLTYFNYEAQQDKSGLPNDRFSAERPEGSISTLTIQRTEQRDSAMYRCASSPMTGLNTEAFFGQGTRLTVV.

CDR3 region: CASSYQGGRLNYGYTF. The DNA of the CDR3 is TGTGCCAGCAGTTACCAGGGTGGAAGGCTTAACTATGGCTACACCTTC. The chain has TRBV6-2 or TRBV6-3 and TRBJ1-2, with TRBD1 as a possible D gene (5 bases). The CDR3 covers 16 residues. V lost 2 bases, J lost 1 base, and 14 bases lay in between. CDR1 is MNHEY and CDR2 is SVGEGT in the germline V gene.

The chain recombines TRBV28 with TRBJ2-7; 7 bases match TRBD1. Trimming removed 10 bases from V and 4 bases from J; junction bases left unmatched: 7. The CDR3 runs 12 residues. Germline CDR1 MDHEN, CDR2 SYDVKM. CDR3 sequence reads: CATKTGSYEQYF. CDR3 DNA sequence: TGTGCCACCAAGACAGGGTCGTACGAGCAGTACTTC. Filled out from reference TRBV28 and TRBJ2-7, the complete variable domain reads DVKVTQSSRYLVKRTGEKVFLECVQDMDHENMFWYRQDPGLGLRLIYFSYDVKMKEKGDIPEGYSVSREKKERFSLILESASTNQTSMYLCATKTGSYEQYFGPGTRLTVT.

J is TRBJ2-7 and V is TRBV6-5; 9 positions agree with TRBD1. Trimming took 8 bases from V and 0 from J; bases not matched to a gene: 8. The CDR3 has 15 residues. Germline V lookup: CDR1 MNHEY, CDR2 SVGAGI. This chain's CDR3 is CASRSEGQGSYEQYF. CDR3 DNA: TGTGCCAGCCGCAGCGAGGGACAGGGCTCCTACGAGCAGTACTTC.

The chain combines TRBV19 with TRBJ1-1; 7 bases agree with TRBD1. Looked up from germline, CDR1 is LNHDA and CDR2 is SQIVND (reference sequence). The CDR3 has 11 residues. V lost 7 bases, J lost 9 bases, and 5 bases stayed unmatched. CDR3 residues: CASNSQGKAFF. CDR3 DNA: TGTGCCAGTAACTCACAGGGGAAAGCTTTCTTT.

In its sample, this clone was seen many times. The chain combines TRBV30 with TRBJ2-5; tentative D call: TRBD2 (6 bases). Germline V CDR1 and CDR2: GTSNPN, SVGIG (reference sequence). CDR3 size: 12 residues. V lost 1 base, J lost 5 bases, and 8 bases lay in between. This CDR3 is CAWSARGETQYF. The CDR3, as DNA: TGTGCCTGGAGTGCCCGGGGGGAGACCCAGTACTTC.

This clone occurred a few times. The chain employs TRBV30 and TRBJ2-7, with D perhaps TRBD1 (6 bases). The germline V gene has CDR1 GTSNPN and CDR2 SVGIG (reference sequence). V was shortened by 2 bases and J by 6 bases, with 8 bases between the two germline ends. The length of the CDR3 is 11 residues. The CDR3 region has the DNA TGTGCCTGGAGTCAAGGGGGCGAGCAGTACTTC. Its translation: CAWSQGGEQYF. Variable domain in full (rest from reference TRBV30 and TRBJ2-7): SQTIHQWPATLVQPVGSPLSLECTVEGTSNPNLYWYRQAAGRGLQLLFYSVGIGQISSEVPQNLSASRPQDRQFILSSKKLLLSDSGFYLCAWSQGGEQYFGPGTRLTVT.

The chain uses TRBV2 and TRBJ1-2, with a possible D match to TRBD1 (6 bases). With 7 bases removed from V and 2 bases from J, the gap between germline ends came to 20 bases. CDR1 and CDR2 from the germline V gene are SNHLY and FYNNEI. There are 16 residues in the CDR3. The CDR3: CASIGVRGTVNYGYTF. The CDR3 DNA is TGTGCCAGCATCGGCGTTAGGGGGACGGTGAACTATGGCTACACCTTC. The whole variable domain, filled in from reference TRBV2 and TRBJ1-2, reads EPEVTQTPSHQVTQMGQEVILRCVPISNHLYFYWYRQILGQKVEFLVSFYNNEISEKSEIFDDQFSVERPDGSNFTLKIRSTKLEDSAMYFCASIGVRGTVNYGYTFGSGTRLTVV.

The chain is built from TRBV9 and TRBJ1-1; a possible D gene is TRBD1 (6 bases). Trimming removed 4 bases at V and 1 base at J, with 11 bases between. CDR1 and CDR2 from the germline V gene are SGDLS and YYNGEE. The length of the CDR3 is 14 residues. Written as DNA, the CDR3 is TGTGCCAGCAGCCAGGGACATTCGAACACTGAAGCTTTCTTT. It is translated as CASSQGHSNTEAFF.

The rearrangement links TRBV7-2 to TRBJ2-3; perhaps TRBD2 as D (7 bases). In germline, CDR1 is SGHTA, CDR2 FQGNSA. This CDR3 is 17 amino acids long. Trimming took 6 bases from V and 1 from J, leaving 20 bases between them. The CDR3 DNA reads TGTGCCAGCAGGGGAAATCTGGGGGCGGGGGGCACAGATACGCAGTATTTT. It codes for CASRGNLGAGGTDTQYF.

This clone was counted only a few times. This chain links TRBV28 with TRBJ1-2; the D is unclear. CDR3 length equals 14 residues. From germline, CDR1 is MDHEN and CDR2 SYDVKM. Trimming shortened V by 5 bases and J by 6 bases, and 16 bases separated the two germline ends. CDR3 loop: CASSLEQQLHGYTF. CDR3 bases: TGTGCCAGCAGTCTCGAACAGCAACTCCATGGCTACACCTTC.

The chain joins TRBV7-9 to TRBJ1-2; the match to TRBD1 covers 9 bases. The CDR3 covers 17 residues. Germline loops: CDR1 SEHNR, CDR2 FQNEAQ (reference sequence). Trimming at V came to 6 bases and at J to 4 bases, leaving 15 bases not matched to a gene. The CDR3: CASRPRDRVGTVYGYTF. The CDR3 nucleotides read TGTGCCAGCAGGCCTCGGGACAGGGTAGGGACTGTCTATGGCTACACCTTC. Variable domain in full (rest from reference TRBV7-9 and TRBJ1-2): DTGVSQNPRHKITKRGQNVTFRCDPISEHNRLYWYRQTLGQGPEFLTYFQNEAQLEKSRLLSDRFSAERPKGSFSTLEIQRTEQGDSAMYLCASRPRDRVGTVYGYTFGSGTRLTVV.

The chain carries TRBV3-1 (or the pseudogene TRBV3-2) and TRBJ2-5; possibly TRBD1 for D (5 bases). Germline CDR1 and CDR2: LGHDT and YNNKEL (reference sequence). The germline V and J ends were trimmed by 1 base and 7 bases, with 10 bases remaining between them. This CDR3 comprises 13 residues. DNA for the CDR3: TGTGCCAGCAGCCAAGGAACCCAGGGGACCCAGTACTTC. This gives the protein CASSQGTQGTQYF.

V usage is TRBV5-4 and J usage is TRBJ2-1, with 7 bases lining up with TRBD1. CDR3 length: 16 amino acids. CDR1 is SGHNT, CDR2 YYREEE, per germline (reference sequence). The ends lost 3 bases at V and 0 bases at J; junction bases unmatched: 6. The CDR3 is CASSYGQAFSYNEQFF. The CDR3 region has the DNA TGTGCCAGCAGCTATGGACAGGCATTCTCCTACAATGAGCAGTTCTTC.

CDR3 region: CASGLVRTGPNEKLFF. CDR3 sequence (DNA): TGTGCTAGTGGTTTGGTGAGGACAGGCCCTAATGAAAAACTGTTTTTT. The chain carries TRBV12-5 and TRBJ1-4; 7 bases line up with TRBD1. V lost 0 bases to trimming and J lost 3 bases; unmatched junction nucleotides: 4. CDR3 size: 16 residues. Looked up from germline, CDR1 is LGHNT and CDR2 is FRNRAP.

The gene calls are TRBV19 and TRBJ2-7; weak D call: TRBD1 (6 bases). The V gene's germline CDR1 is LNHDA and CDR2 SQIVND (reference sequence). This CDR3 region has 14 residues. With 3 bases removed from V and 2 bases from J, the gap between germline ends came to 11 bases. The CDR3 sequence: CASSMGTQTYEQYF. The CDR3 DNA reads TGTGCCAGTAGTATGGGGACACAAACCTACGAGCAGTACTTC.

This clone was observed once. The chain is built from TRBV28 and TRBJ1-5; tentative D call: TRBD1 (6 bases). In germline, CDR1 is MDHEN, CDR2 SYDVKM. This CDR3 has 14 residues. Trimming took 6 bases from V and 5 from J, leaving 14 bases between them. The CDR3 reads CASRISRGYQPQHF. CDR3 DNA: TGTGCCAGCAGGATTAGCAGGGGTTATCAGCCCCAGCATTTT.

This clone was detected a few times. V gene TRBV11-2 combines with J gene TRBJ1-3; perhaps TRBD1 as D (5 bases). V lost 1 base and J lost 3, with 10 bases in between. The CDR3 length is 15 residues. Germline CDR1 SGHAT, CDR2 FQNNGV. The chain's CDR3 is CASSLGGWSGNTIYF. CDR3 in DNA: TGTGCCAGCAGCTTAGGGGGCTGGAGTGGAAACACCATATATTTT.

The V gene is TRBV9, the J gene TRBJ2-7; weak D call: TRBD1 (5 bases). Germline lookup yields CDR1 SGDLS and CDR2 YYNGEE. This CDR3 has 15 amino acids. V was shortened by 5 bases and J by 1 base, with 16 bases between the two germline ends. CDR3 in DNA: TGTGCCAGCAGTCGAGGCAGGGATACGTCCTACGAGCAGTACTTC. Amino acid sequence: CASSRGRDTSYEQYF.

V gene TRBV28 combines with J gene TRBJ2-7, with 7 bases identical to TRBD1. In germline, CDR1 is MDHEN, CDR2 SYDVKM. This CDR3 is 12 amino acids long. V lost 7 bases and J lost 3; bases outside the gene matches: 3. DNA of the CDR3: TGTGCCAGCACCCGGGACAGCTACGAGCAGTACTTC. Amino acid sequence: CASTRDSYEQYF.

This sequence joins TRBV9 and TRBJ2-2; 10 bases line up with TRBD2. CDR1 SGDLS and CDR2 YYNGEE come from the germline V gene. The CDR3 runs to 18 residues. Trimming removed 3 bases from V and 5 bases from J; junction bases left unmatched: 13. The CDR3 region has the DNA TGTGCCAGCAGCGCCCATTCTCCCCTAGCGGGAGTAACCGGGGAGCTGTTTTTT. Amino acid sequence: CASSAHSPLAGVTGELFF.

This clone was detected a few times. V gene TRBV7-2 combines with J gene TRBJ2-7; 10 positions agree with TRBD2. J was trimmed by 5 bases and V by 0 bases; bases with no gene match: 10. Looked up from germline, CDR1 is SGHTA and CDR2 is FQGNSA. This CDR3 has 17 residues. CDR3 sequence: CASSLAGWASGSNEQYF. The CDR3, as DNA: TGTGCCAGCAGCTTAGCGGGTTGGGCTAGCGGGAGTAACGAGCAGTACTTC.

V is TRBV7-7 and J is TRBJ2-2; 8 bases agree with TRBD2. V gave up 8 bases and J gave up 7 bases; unmatched junction bases: 9. This CDR3 comprises 14 residues. Germline values: CDR1 SSHAT, CDR2 FNYEAQ (reference sequence). The chain's CDR3 is CASRGGRFDGELFF. The CDR3, as DNA: TGTGCCAGCCGCGGCGGGAGGTTCGACGGGGAGCTGTTTTTT.

The chain employs TRBV5-4 and TRBJ2-5; 7 bases are a match to TRBD2. This CDR3 has 15 amino acids. Germline V gene data show CDR1 as SGHNT and CDR2 as YYREEE (reference sequence). Trimming removed 4 bases from V and 5 bases from J; junction bases left unmatched: 11. CDR3 sequence (DNA): TGTGCCAGCAGCCCGTGGTCGGGGAGGGTGGAGACCCAGTACTTC. Translated, it gives CASSPWSGRVETQYF.

The V gene is TRBV28, the J gene TRBJ1-1, with 8 bases aligning to TRBD1. After removal of 2 bases from V and 1 base from J, the junction contained 6 bases not matched to a gene. Germline V CDR1 and CDR2: MDHEN, SYDVKM. This CDR3 is built from 16 residues. CDR3 DNA sequence: TGTGCCAGCAGTTTACCCACAGGGGGATCGAACACTGAAGCTTTCTTT. Residues: CASSLPTGGSNTEAFF.